The 19 T cell receptor beta chains presented below share a single source sample, sequenced in a study of blood T cell repertoires in COVID-19 (TCRdb year 2020). Library method: the immunoSEQ multiplex PCR assay. Sourced from immuneACCESS, this table was stored by TCRdb with only in-frame sequences that have V and J called. A share of the clones is absent; for the studies checked, an unresolved V gene accounts for under half, and the remainder has no known explanation. For this sample the table gives roughly 140,000 clones, of which roughly four fifths were detected only once. About 3.8% of the sample goes to the ten largest clones. The sequenced material came from peripheral blood. The source is a woman of 80 years or more with acute or convalescent COVID-19.

The rearrangement joins TRBV3-1 (or the pseudogene TRBV3-2) to TRBJ2-3, with TRBD2 matching 10 bases. V trimming: 4 bases; J trimming: 0 bases; junction bases outside the gene matches: 19. Germline lookup yields CDR1 LGHDT and CDR2 YNNKEL (reference sequence). The CDR3 contains 21 residues. CDR3 sequence (DNA): TGTGCCAGCAGCCTCGTTCCCCCCCAGCGGGGGGGTTTTTTTAGCACAGATACGCAGTATTTT. This codes for CASSLVPPQRGGFFSTDTQYF.

This clone was counted between two and nine times. Other DNA sequences in this specimen translate into the identical CDR3. The CDR3 sequence: CATSGGGNQPQHF. In nucleotides, the CDR3 is TGTGCCACCAGTGGAGGAGGGAATCAGCCCCAGCATTTT. This chain connects TRBV24-1 to TRBJ1-5; no clear D. The CDR3 contains 13 residues. Trimming pared 5 bases from V and 4 bases from J, leaving 8 bases between. Germline assignment: CDR1 KGHDR and CDR2 SFDVKD.

This clone was seen a few times. This sequence joins TRBV5-6 and TRBJ2-4; weak D call: TRBD1 (5 bases). V was pared by 5 bases and J by 1 base, with 10 bases between. The CDR3 totals 14 residues. Germline values: CDR1 SGHDT, CDR2 YYEEEE. The CDR3 is CASSTQGAKNIQYF. The CDR3 DNA is TGTGCCAGCAGTACTCAGGGCGCCAAAAACATTCAGTACTTC.

With respect to this clone: At one end the junction does not follow the germline gene, possibly because of a read error. The chain recombines TRBV6-6 with TRBJ1-6; 8 bases match TRBD1. Germline V gene sequence: CDR1 MNHNY, CDR2 SVGAGI (reference sequence). This CDR3 comprises 13 residues. The CDR3 sequence is CASNADRGSPLHF. The CDR3 DNA follows: TGTGCCAGCAACGCAGACAGGGGATCACCCCTTCACTTT.

The chain is built from TRBV4-3 and TRBJ1-4, with TRBD1 matching over 9 bases. CDR1 and CDR2 (germline): LGHNA, YSLEER. CDR3 size: 19 residues. The ends lost 1 base at V and 5 bases at J; junction bases unmatched: 14. CDR3 loop: CASSQAVFTMTGGNEKLFF. CDR3 nucleotides: TGCGCCAGCAGCCAAGCCGTTTTTACTATGACAGGGGGGAATGAAAAACTGTTTTTT.

The rearrangement links TRBV5-8 to TRBJ2-1, with 10 bases identical to TRBD1. The CDR3 covers 12 residues. The V and J ends lost 0 bases and 13 bases, in that order; junction bases with no gene match: 1. The germline V gene encodes CDR1 SGHTS and CDR2 YDEGEE. DNA of the CDR3: TGTGCCAGCAGCTTGGGACAGGGGGCACAGTTCTTC. Translating it yields CASSLGQGAQFF.

The chain uses TRBV27 and TRBJ1-6; 11 nucleotides line up with TRBD1. The length of the CDR3 is 15 residues. Germline CDR1 is MNHEY and CDR2 is SMNVEV (reference sequence). The V gene end was trimmed by 1 base and the J gene end by 10 bases; junction bases not matched to a gene: 3. The CDR3 reads CASSLWTGGNSPLHF. In nucleotides, the CDR3 is TGTGCCAGCAGTTTATGGACAGGGGGCAACTCACCCCTCCACTTT.

The chain has TRBV27 and TRBJ1-6, with D possibly matching TRBD1 (5 bases). This CDR3 has 15 amino acids. Trimming removed 5 bases from V and 0 bases from J, with 8 bases in between. Per germline, CDR1 MNHEY and CDR2 SMNVEV (reference sequence). CDR3 nucleotide sequence: TGTGCCAGCAGTAGCGACAGCTCCTATAATTCACCCCTCCACTTT. This codes for CASSSDSSYNSPLHF.

This sequence joins TRBV5-8 and TRBJ2-2, with 8 nucleotides matching TRBD2. The CDR3 is 15 amino acids. The junction had 5 bases not matched to a gene; V was cut back by 4 bases and J by 3 bases. Germline lookup yields CDR1 SGHTS and CDR2 YDEGEE. CDR3 protein: CASSDGRVDTGELFF. The CDR3 DNA follows: TGTGCCAGCAGCGACGGGAGGGTGGACACCGGGGAGCTGTTTTTT.

The V gene is TRBV19, the J gene TRBJ1-1, with TRBD1 matching over 7 bases. Germline V gene sequence: CDR1 LNHDA, CDR2 SQIVND (reference sequence). The CDR3 has 13 amino acids. Trimming took 5 bases from V and 1 from J; bases not matched to a gene: 1. The CDR3 sequence: CASSWDRNTEAFF. CDR3 nucleotide sequence: TGTGCCAGTAGTTGGGACAGGAACACTGAAGCTTTCTTT. The complete variable domain, with remaining parts taken from reference TRBV19 and TRBJ1-1, reads DGGITQSPKYLFRKEGQNVTLSCEQNLNHDAMYWYRQDPGQGLRLIYYSQIVNDFQKGDIAEGYSVSREKKESFPLTVTSAQKNPTAFYLCASSWDRNTEAFFGQGTRLTVV.

This CDR3 reads CATSTRQTLYGYTF. The CDR3 region has the DNA TGTGCCACCTCCACAAGGCAGACTCTCTATGGCTACACCTTC. The gene calls are TRBV19 and TRBJ1-2, with D uncertain. The CDR3 has 14 amino acids. In germline, CDR1 is LNHDA, CDR2 SQIVND (reference sequence). V lost 10 bases and J lost 4, with 19 bases in between. Complete variable domain (other parts from reference TRBV19 and TRBJ1-2): DGGITQSPKYLFRKEGQNVTLSCEQNLNHDAMYWYRQDPGQGLRLIYYSQIVNDFQKGDIAEGYSVSREKKESFPLTVTSAQKNPTAFYLCATSTRQTLYGYTFGSGTRLTVV.

CDR3 DNA sequence: TGCGCCAGCAGCTTCAGACAGCCTAATGAAAAACTGTTTTTT. Translation: CASSFRQPNEKLFF. The chain is built from TRBV5-1 and TRBJ1-4, with a tentative D call TRBD1 (5 bases). This CDR3 is built from 14 residues. Germline-derived CDR1 and CDR2 are SGHRS and YFSETQ. The germline V and J ends were trimmed by 2 bases and 3 bases, with 8 bases remaining between them.

This clone was detected once. This chain uses TRBV5-1 with TRBJ2-6; 7 bases agree with TRBD1. The junction had 4 bases not matched to a gene; V was cut back by 5 bases and J by 2 bases. This CDR3 region has 15 residues. CDR1 and CDR2 (germline): SGHRS, YFSETQ. CDR3 protein: CASRVQGTGANVLTF. CDR3 DNA: TGCGCCAGCAGGGTACAGGGGACTGGGGCCAACGTCCTGACTTTC. The complete variable domain, with remaining parts taken from reference TRBV5-1 and TRBJ2-6, reads KAGVTQTPRYLIKTRGQQVTLSCSPISGHRSVSWYQQTPGQGLQFLFEYFSETQRNKGNFPGRFSGRQFSNSRSEMNVSTLELGDSALYLCASRVQGTGANVLTFGAGSRLTVL.

The rearrangement uses TRBV7-8 and TRBJ2-7, with a weak D call TRBD2 (5 bases). Germline CDR1 is SGHVS and CDR2 is FQNEAQ. This CDR3 is built from 14 residues. Trimming shortened V by 6 bases and J by 0 bases, and 12 bases separated the two germline ends. The CDR3 sequence: CASSSLGGSYEQYF. The DNA of the CDR3 is TGTGCCAGCAGTTCCCTAGGAGGCTCCTACGAGCAGTACTTC.

This clone was recorded once. At the DNA level, this CDR3 is encoded by other sequences in the same sample as well. This chain links TRBV12-1 with TRBJ2-2; TRBD1 is the table's D call and was not checked against the DNA. TRBV12-1 is noted as a pseudogene. This CDR3 is built from 16 residues. CDR3 sequence (DNA): TGTGCCCCAGGGGGTGCTAGCGAGACGAACACCGGGGAGCTGTTTTTT. Translation: CAPGGASETNTGELFF.

The chain has TRBV7-8 and TRBJ1-2, with 7 nucleotides matching TRBD1. CDR1 and CDR2 from the germline V gene are SGHVS and FQNEAQ. This CDR3 is built from 15 residues. Trimming cost V 1 base and J 4 bases; bases outside gene matches: 6. CDR3 bases: TGTGCCAGCAGCTTAGGGGACAGTATCGGCTATGGCTACACCTTC. Translated: CASSLGDSIGYGYTF.

The chain is built from TRBV11-2 and TRBJ1-6; the D gene is possibly TRBD1 (5 bases). V was cut by 6 bases and J by 6 bases, with 15 bases left in between. CDR1 and CDR2 (germline): SGHAT, FQNNGV. The CDR3 sequence is 15 residues long. The CDR3 nucleotides read TGTGCCAGCAGTTCGCAGGGTGCAGCTAATTCACCCCTCCACTTT. This sequence encodes CASSSQGAANSPLHF.

At least ten counts were recorded for this clone. The V call is TRBV19, the J call TRBJ1-2, with TRBD1 as a possible D gene (6 bases). CDR3 length: 12 amino acids. Trimming removed 5 bases at V and 10 bases at J, with 14 bases between. The germline gives CDR1 LNHDA, CDR2 SQIVND (reference sequence). CDR3 DNA: TGTGCCAGTAGTCGACAGGCCGTCGACTACACCTTC. Its translation is CASSRQAVDYTF.

The chain couples TRBV19 to TRBJ2-3; D unresolved. V lost 5 bases and J lost 4, with 16 bases in between. In germline, CDR1 is LNHDA, CDR2 SQIVND (reference sequence). This CDR3 has 15 residues. The CDR3 sequence is CASSSRPPPADTQYF. CDR3 bases: TGTGCCAGTAGTTCCAGGCCTCCTCCGGCAGATACGCAGTATTTT.